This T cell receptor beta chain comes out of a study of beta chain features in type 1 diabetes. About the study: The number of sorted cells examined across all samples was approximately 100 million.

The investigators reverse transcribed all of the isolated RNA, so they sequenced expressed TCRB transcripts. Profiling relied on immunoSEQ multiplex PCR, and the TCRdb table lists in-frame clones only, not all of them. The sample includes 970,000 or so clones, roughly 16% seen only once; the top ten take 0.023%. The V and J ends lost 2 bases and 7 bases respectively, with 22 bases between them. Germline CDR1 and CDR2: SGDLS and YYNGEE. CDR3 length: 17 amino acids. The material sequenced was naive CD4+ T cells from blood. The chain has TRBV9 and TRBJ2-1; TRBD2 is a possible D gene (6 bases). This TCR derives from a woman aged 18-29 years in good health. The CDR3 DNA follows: TGTGCCAGCAGCGTCGGTCCTTGGCTAGCGATCGGGAATGAGCAGTTCTTC. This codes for CASSVGPWLAIGNEQFF.